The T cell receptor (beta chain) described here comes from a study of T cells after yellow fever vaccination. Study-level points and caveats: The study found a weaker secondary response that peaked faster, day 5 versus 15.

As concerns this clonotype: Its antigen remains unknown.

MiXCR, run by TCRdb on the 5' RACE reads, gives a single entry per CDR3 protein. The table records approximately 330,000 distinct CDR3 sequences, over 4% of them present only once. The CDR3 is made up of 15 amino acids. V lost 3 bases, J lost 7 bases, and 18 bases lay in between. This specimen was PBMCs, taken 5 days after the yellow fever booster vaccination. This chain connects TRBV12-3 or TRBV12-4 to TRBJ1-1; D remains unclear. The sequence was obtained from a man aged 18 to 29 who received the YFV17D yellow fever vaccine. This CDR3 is CASSLFRRKIGEAFF. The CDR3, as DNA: TGTGCCAGCAGTTTGTTTCGCCGCAAGATCGGTGAAGCTTTCTTT.